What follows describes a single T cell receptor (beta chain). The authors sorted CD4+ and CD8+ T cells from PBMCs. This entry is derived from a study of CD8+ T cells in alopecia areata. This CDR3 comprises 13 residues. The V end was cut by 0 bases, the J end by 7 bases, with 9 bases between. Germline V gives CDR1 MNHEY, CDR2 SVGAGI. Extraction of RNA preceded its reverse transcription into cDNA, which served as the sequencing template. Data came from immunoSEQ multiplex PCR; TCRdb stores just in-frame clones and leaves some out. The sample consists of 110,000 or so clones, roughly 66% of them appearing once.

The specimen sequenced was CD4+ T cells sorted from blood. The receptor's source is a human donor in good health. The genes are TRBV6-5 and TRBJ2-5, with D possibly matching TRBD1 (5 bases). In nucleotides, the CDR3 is TGTGCCAGCAGTTACTCCCAGGGCTTGACCCAGTACTTC. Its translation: CASSYSQGLTQYF.